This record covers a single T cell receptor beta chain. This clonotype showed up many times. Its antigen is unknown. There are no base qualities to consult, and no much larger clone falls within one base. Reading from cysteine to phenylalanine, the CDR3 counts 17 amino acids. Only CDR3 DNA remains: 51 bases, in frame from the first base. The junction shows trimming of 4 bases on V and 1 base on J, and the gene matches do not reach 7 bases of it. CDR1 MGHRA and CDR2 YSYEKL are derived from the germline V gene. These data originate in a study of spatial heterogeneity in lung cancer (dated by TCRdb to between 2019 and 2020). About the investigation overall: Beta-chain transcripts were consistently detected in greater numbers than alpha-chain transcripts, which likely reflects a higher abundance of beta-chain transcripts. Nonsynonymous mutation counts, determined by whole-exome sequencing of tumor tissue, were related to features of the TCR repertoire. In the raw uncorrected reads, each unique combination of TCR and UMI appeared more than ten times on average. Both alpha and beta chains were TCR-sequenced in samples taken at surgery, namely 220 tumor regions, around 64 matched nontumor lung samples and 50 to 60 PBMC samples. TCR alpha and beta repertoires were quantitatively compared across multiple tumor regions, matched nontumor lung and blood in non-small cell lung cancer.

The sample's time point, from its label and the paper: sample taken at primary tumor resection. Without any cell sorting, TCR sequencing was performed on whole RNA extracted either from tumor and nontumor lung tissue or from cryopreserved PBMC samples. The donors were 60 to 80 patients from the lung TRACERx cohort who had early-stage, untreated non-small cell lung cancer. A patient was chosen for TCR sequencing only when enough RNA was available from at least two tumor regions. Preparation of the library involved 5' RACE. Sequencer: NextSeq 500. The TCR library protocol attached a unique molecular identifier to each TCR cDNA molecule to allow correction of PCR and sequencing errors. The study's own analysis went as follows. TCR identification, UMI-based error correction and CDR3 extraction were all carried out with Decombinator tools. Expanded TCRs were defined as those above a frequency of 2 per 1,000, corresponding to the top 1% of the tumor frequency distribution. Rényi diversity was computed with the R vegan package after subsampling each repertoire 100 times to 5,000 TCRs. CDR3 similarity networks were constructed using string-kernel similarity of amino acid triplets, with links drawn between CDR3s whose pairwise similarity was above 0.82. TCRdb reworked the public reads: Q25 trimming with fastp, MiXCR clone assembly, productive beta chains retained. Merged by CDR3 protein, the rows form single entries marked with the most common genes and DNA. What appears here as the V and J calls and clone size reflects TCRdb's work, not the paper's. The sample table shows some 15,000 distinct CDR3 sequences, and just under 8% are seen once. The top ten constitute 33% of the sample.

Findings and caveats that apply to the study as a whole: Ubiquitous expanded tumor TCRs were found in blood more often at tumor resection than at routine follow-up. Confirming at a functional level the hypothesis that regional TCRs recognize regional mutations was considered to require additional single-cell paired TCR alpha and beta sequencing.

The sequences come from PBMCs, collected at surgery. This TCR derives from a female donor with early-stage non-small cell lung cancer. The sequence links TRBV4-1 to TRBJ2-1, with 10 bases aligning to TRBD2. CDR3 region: CASSRLTSGPSYNEQFF. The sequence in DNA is TGCGCCAGCAGCCGTTTGACTAGCGGGCCGTCCTACAATGAGCAGTTCTTC.